The present TCR beta chain was sequenced within a study of cytomegalovirus exposure and HLA in healthy donors listed by TCRdb under 2017. Broadly, across the study: In an earlier analysis of some 550 of the donors, 250 to 350 Gb of sequence data and 90 million to 120 million unique TCR beta sequences from roughly 190 million T cells were reported. To study patterns of TCR occurrence, a later analysis re-analyzed previously published TCR beta repertoires from 666 donors and added high-resolution HLA genotyping. The study was designed to test whether signatures of past pathogen exposure could be identified by cataloging public T cell receptors. Every discovery cohort repertoire had been produced on one sequencing platform. In an earlier analysis of more than 550 of the donors, high-throughput TCR beta sequencing was used to judge whether each TCR beta V gene segment behaved as functional or pseudogenic. The study used immunosequencing to profile the T cell repertoires of more than 650 subjects and linked those repertoires to cytomegalovirus serostatus. The genetic ancestry cluster associated with self-reported Caucasian donors included over 65% of the roughly 400 genotyped donors. The number of donors typed differed by locus, with roughly 629-640 for A, B, C, DRB1 and DQB1, roughly 520 for DQA1, some 570 for DPA1, and some 440 for DPB1. Donor age, sex, ethnicity and CMV serostatus were compiled together with the repertoire data. High-throughput TCR immunosequencing, statistical association of individual TCRs with disease status, and machine learning were combined to predict cytomegalovirus infection status. Class I and class II HLA loci were covered by the typing at four-digit resolution. Roughly 300 gigabases of sequencing data and 78 million or so unique TCR sequences were included in an early release covering 550 to 650 HLA-typed donors. The later analysis used no new phenotypic data to find candidate immune exposures, relying instead on TCR beta sequences and their occurrence across donors. Among 398 genotyped donors of the cohort, an average of about 240,000 unique TCR beta nucleotide sequences was sequenced per donor, of which 15% to 20% were non-productive. Along with the approximately 700-subject first cohort, a separate validation cohort of over a hundred different subjects was used. A later genetic analysis used genome-wide SNP genotypes for about 65% of the 666 donors, treating that subset as a discovery cohort. Because of strong linkage in the cohort, 4 to 6 DR-DQ haplotypes were treated as single units for association and clustering.

Overall study results and their limits: In a later analysis, most CMV-associated TCR beta chains were found to appear HLA-restricted, with HLA associations seemingly driven largely by CMV exposure. A later analysis found that TCR association rates varied across HLA loci, with DRB1 alleles showing the most associated TCRs and HLA-C alleles the fewest. An association between a missense DCLRE1C variant and V-gene and J-gene trimming of TCR beta chains was found in a later genetic analysis and replicated in an independent cohort. Most TCR sequences were seen in very few donors, while some public TCRs were found in many individuals. Correlated functional status among segregating V segments might reflect linkage disequilibrium, but an unknown experimental factor could not be ruled out. A later analysis reported that several top co-occurrence clusters appeared linked to parvovirus B19, influenza, CMV and Epstein-Barr virus. In a later analysis, HLA-associated TCR beta chains were found to be more clonally expanded and to have lower generation probabilities than equally common non-associated chains. When HLA alleles, especially DR and DQ, strongly co-occurred, attributing TCR associations to individual alleles was difficult. It was suggested by the authors that the approach could potentially be generalized to other disease states and immunological phenotypes. The classifier was reported to diagnose cytomegalovirus status with high specificity and sensitivity in both the original and validation cohorts. Immune exposure information for the cohort was limited to CMV serostatus. In vitro tests confirmed that a few of the cytomegalovirus-associated TCR beta chains recognize cytomegalovirus antigens. Only TCR beta chains were sequenced in this cohort, and the absence of alpha or paired-chain data limited detectable features. In the study, approximately 150 TCR beta chains were listed as associated with cytomegalovirus. HLA typing was unavailable for some donors at each locus, so association tests used only the typed subset. A group of highly shared sequence variants was considered likely to be a technical artifact of the sequencing pipeline. Some IMGT-functional V segments, including TRBV6-2 and TRBV6-3, could not be distinguished by the 87-base-pair reads and were therefore excluded. A further reported finding was that TCR beta sequences accurately predicted the HLA-A and HLA-B alleles for most subjects in the first cohort. Presence/absence analyses assumed roughly uniform sequencing depth across donors, an assumption that may not hold. The earlier analysis of nearly 600 of the donors excluded 15 to 20 rarely observed V segments, including chromosome 9 orphons, because counts were too low. According to a later genetic analysis, donors in an Asian-associated ancestry cluster had fewer N-insertions in productive TCRs than the approximately 700-donor mean. In an earlier analysis of 587 of the donors, most TCR beta V segments appeared in productive rearrangements about 90% or about 30% of the time, broadly matching IMGT annotations. Specific HLA alleles were associated with 16,951 TCR beta sequences at a false discovery rate of 0.05 in a later analysis.

Compared with germline, V lacks 3 bases and J lacks 3 bases; bases without a gene match: 2. The CDR3 numbers 14 residues from cysteine through phenylalanine. The DNA shown is the 42-base CDR3, in frame from base 1. Based on the germline V gene, the CDR1 and CDR2 sequences are SGHDN and FVKESK. As concerns this clone: Its binding antigen is unknown. The input lacks base qualities; no much larger clone sits a single base away.

The cohort was made up of 500 to 800 healthy bone marrow donors. All cohort members were sampled while nominally healthy, although unrecorded immune exposures were likely present. The donor tested CMV seronegative and was one of the 352 seronegative cohort members. Every donor gave a peripheral blood sample, and the peripheral blood mononuclear cells from that sample were used for TCR beta sequencing. Genomic DNA was extracted from the blood cell samples with the Qiagen DNeasy Blood Extraction Kit. Libraries were constructed by the immunoSEQ multiplex PCR assay. For the multiplex PCR, a mixture combining 60 forward primers for TCR Vbeta segments and 13 reverse primers for TCR Jbeta segments was used. A multiplex PCR assay on genomic DNA amplified the CDR3 region of rearranged TCR beta genes. Amplified TCR beta libraries were sequenced as 87-base-pair reads on the Illumina HiSeq System. Concerning the study's data processing: A later analysis counted about 82 million unique TCR beta chains across the 550 to 700 repertoires, and approximately 11 million of these chains were shared by at least two donors. Raw reads were error-corrected and collapsed into unique sequences by a nearest-neighbor algorithm in which closely related sequences were merged to remove PCR and sequencing errors. To assign V, D and J gene segments, CDR3 sequences were aligned to IMGT reference sequences. For a sequence to be retained, at least a six-nucleotide match to both a V gene segment and a J gene segment was required. A rearrangement was called productive if the CDR3 had no stop codons and remained in frame with V and J, and every other rearrangement was called non-productive. CDR3 was defined by IMGT convention, running from the second conserved V-encoded cysteine to the conserved J-encoded phenylalanine. The earlier analysis of around 640 of the donors excluded sequences that lacked an unambiguous match to a single V gene segment. An earlier analysis of approximately 590 of the donors called V segments functional above 56.7% productive rearrangements and segregating when the between-donor standard deviation exceeded 5%. To diagnose cytomegalovirus status from the catalog of TCR beta chain sequences, a statistical classification framework was built. V and J gene assignment, in a later analysis, came from comparing TCR nucleotide sequences with IMGT/GENE-DB human TR gene sequences. Using the TCRdist pipeline, a later analysis assigned CDR3 sequences along with most-parsimonious VDJ recombination scenarios. In a later analysis, each TCR beta chain was defined by its CDR3 amino acid sequence together with its V-gene family, and reads lacking a unique V-gene family were excluded. To address suspected cross-contamination and a sequencing artifact, a later analysis removed approximately 600 highly shared, low-generation-probability nucleotide sequences. In a later analysis, a clonal expansion index was calculated for each public chain from normalized within-repertoire ranks of inferred template counts. Generation probabilities in a later analysis came from a VDJ recombination model fitted to out-of-frame rearrangements, and those results were checked against IGoR. In a later analysis, hypergeometric tests were used to score TCR-TCR, TCR-HLA and TCR-CMV co-occurrence, with a repertoire-size bias correction applied to TCR pairs. In a later analysis, false discovery rates were estimated by permuting HLA or CMV assignments 20 times. In a later analysis, co-occurring TCRs were grouped using DBSCAN, and TCRdist sequence similarity was added for clustering within HLA-allele-positive subsets. Co-occurrence clustering excluded repertoires with fewer than 30,000 or more than 120,000 public chains, plus five with anomalous nucleotide sharing. TCRdb limited this immuneACCESS table to in-frame rearrangements with V and J called. A share of clones is missing; checked studies link under half to unresolved V genes, and the rest is unexplained. D and trimming come from the DNA, and the V and J calls and clone size come from that table. This sample gives roughly 110,000 clones in total; 82% of them show up just once. The leading ten clones occupy around 2.6% of the sample.

This clonotype was obtained from a woman aged 18-29 years in good health and CMV-seronegative. Sequenced material: PBMCs. This receptor chain uses TRBV14 and TRBJ2-1; 7 bases in the junction line up with TRBD2. The nucleotide sequence is TGTGCCAGCAGCCATAGGGACTACTACAATGAGCAGTTCTTC. This gives the protein CASSHRDYYNEQFF. The CDR3, completed at both ends by the reference TRBV14 and TRBJ2-1 genes, gives the full variable domain EAGVTQFPSHSVIEKGQTVTLRCDPISGHDNLYWYRRVMGKEIKFLLHFVKESKQDESGMPNNRFLAERTGGTYSTLKVQPAELEDSGVYFCASSHRDYYNEQFFGPGTRLTVL.